Following are 23 T cell receptor beta chains from one sample sequenced in a study of early T cells in non-severe SARS-CoV-2 infection (dated by TCRdb to the early 2020s). Libraries came from 5' RACE. The reads were generated on a NextSeq 500. TCRdb reran the public reads through fastp at Q25 and MiXCR, keeping productive beta chains. Each record represents a unique CDR3 protein, reported with the most common genes and DNA among its rows. This sample comprises fewer than 55,000 distinct CDR3 sequences, approximately 10% of them detected only once. Of the sample, roughly 13% falls within the top ten clones. The sequencing sample was made of whole blood. Receptor source: an adult who was a healthcare worker with PCR-confirmed SARS-CoV-2 infection or an uninfected control (not recorded which).

This clonotype was seen at least ten times. The chain joins TRBV5-1 to TRBJ2-1; 9 positions agree with TRBD2. CDR1 is SGHRS and CDR2 is YFSETQ in the germline V gene. V lost 4 bases, J lost 2 bases, and 4 bases stayed unmatched. The CDR3 covers 15 residues. The CDR3 DNA is TGCGCCAGCAGCAATAGCGGGAGCCCCTACAATGAGCAGTTCTTC. It encodes CASSNSGSPYNEQFF.

The CDR3 is CASSRQSPTGELFF. The CDR3 DNA follows: TGTGCCAGCAGTCGACAGAGTCCGACCGGGGAGCTGTTTTTT. The chain carries TRBV6-6 and TRBJ2-2; tentatively, D is TRBD1 (5 bases). Germline CDR1 MNHNY, CDR2 SVGAGI (reference sequence). The CDR3 is 14 residues long. Trimming removed 5 bases from V and 5 bases from J, with 12 bases in between.

This clonotype occurred a few times. The chain links TRBV20-1 to TRBJ2-1; no definite D call. The CDR3 is 13 amino acids. From germline, CDR1 is DFQATT and CDR2 SNEGSKA (reference sequence). The chain's CDR3 is CSRKDLDHNEQFF. CDR3 nucleotide sequence: TGCAGCCGTAAGGACCTCGATCACAATGAGCAGTTCTTC.

There are many counts of this clonotype. The chain is built from TRBV23-1 and TRBJ2-3; 11 bases map to TRBD2. TRBV23-1 is an ORF, and what it does is uncertain. There are 15 residues in the CDR3. The CDR3 DNA sequence: TGCGCTCTCTTTCCTACTAGCGGGGGAACAGATACGCAGTATTTT. Amino acid sequence: CALFPTSGGTDTQYF.

This clonotype has a handful of counts. The V call is TRBV7-2, the J call TRBJ2-7; D not resolved. Germline V CDR1 and CDR2: SGHTA, FQGNSA. The ends were cut back, 5 bases at V and 4 bases at J, with 6 bases in the middle. CDR3 size: 11 residues. The chain's CDR3 is CASSDTYEQYF. CDR3 nucleotide sequence: TGTGCCAGCAGCGACACTTACGAGCAGTACTTC.

The chain's CDR3 is CASSYGTEQETQYF. DNA for the CDR3: TGTGCCAGCAGCTACGGGACGGAACAAGAGACCCAGTACTTC. V usage is TRBV7-2 and J usage is TRBJ2-5, with D tentatively TRBD1 or TRBD2 (5 bases each). Germline V gene data show CDR1 as SGHTA and CDR2 as FQGNSA. There are 14 residues in the CDR3. Trimming removed 4 bases at V and 2 bases at J, with 11 bases between. The full variable domain, with the rest looked up from reference TRBV7-2 and TRBJ2-5, is GAGVSQSPSNKVTEKGKDVELRCDPISGHTALYWYRQSLGQGLEFLIYFQGNSAPDKSGLPSDRFSAERTGGSVSTLTIQRTQQEDSAVYLCASSYGTEQETQYFGPGTRLLVL.

The chain is built from TRBV29-1 and TRBJ2-5; the match to TRBD2 covers 9 bases. Germline CDR1 is SQVTM and CDR2 is ANQGSEA. CDR3 length: 16 amino acids. J gave up 4 bases and V 8 bases, and 17 bases lay outside the gene matches. The CDR3: CSSGGTSTMGRETQYF. The CDR3 DNA sequence: TGCAGCTCCGGGGGGACTAGCACCATGGGGAGAGAGACCCAGTACTTC.

In its sample, this clonotype was seen many times. V and J are TRBV4-2 and TRBJ1-3, with D perhaps matching TRBD1 (6 bases). CDR3 length: 16 residues. V was trimmed by 0 bases and J by 0 bases, leaving 9 bases between them. Germline V CDR1 and CDR2: LGHNA, YNFKEQ. Here the CDR3 reads CASSQDGGNSGNTIYF. CDR3 sequence (DNA): TGTGCCAGCAGCCAAGACGGGGGCAACTCTGGAAACACCATATATTTT.

This clonotype turned up a few times. The chain links TRBV29-1 to TRBJ2-5; D not resolved. The CDR3 sequence is 12 residues long. Trimming stripped 6 bases from V and 6 bases from J, with 14 bases between. From germline, CDR1 is SQVTM and CDR2 ANQGSEA. CDR3 loop: CSVVESEKTQYF. In DNA, the CDR3 is TGCAGCGTCGTCGAAAGTGAGAAGACCCAGTACTTC.

This clonotype was detected only a few times. The chain combines TRBV10-1 with TRBJ2-7, with 9 bases identical to TRBD1. Germline assignment: CDR1 WNHNN and CDR2 SYGVQD (reference sequence). V was pared by 4 bases and J by 2 bases, with 3 bases of the junction left unmatched. The CDR3 extends over 14 amino acids. The CDR3 sequence: CASSVGQGAYEQYF. DNA of the CDR3: TGCGCCAGCAGTGTGGGACAGGGCGCCTACGAGCAGTACTTC.

The sample holds many counts of this clonotype. The rearrangement joins TRBV6-5 to TRBJ1-2, with no clear D. Per the germline V gene, CDR1 is MNHEY and CDR2 is SVGAGI. CDR3 length: 14 residues. Deletions cut 5 bases from V and 6 bases from J, with 16 bases between. The DNA of the CDR3 is TGTGCCAGCAGTCCCTCGATTGTAGTGAATGGCTACACCTTC. It encodes CASSPSIVVNGYTF.

This clonotype was picked up a small number of times. The rearrangement links TRBV6-1 to TRBJ2-5, with D unresolved. CDR1 MNHNS and CDR2 SASEGT come from the germline V gene. The CDR3 is 15 residues long. The germline V and J ends were trimmed by 0 bases and 5 bases, with 13 bases remaining between them. CDR3 nucleotides: TGTGCCAGCAGTGAAGCGAGTCTCGACCCCGAGACCCAGTACTTC. Protein: CASSEASLDPETQYF.

This clonotype came up many times. The chain employs TRBV4-1 and TRBJ1-4; 7 nucleotides match TRBD1. Unmatched junction bases numbered 18, after V lost 1 base and J lost 4 bases. Germline V gene lookup returns CDR1 MGHRA and CDR2 YSYEKL. The CDR3 loop spans 20 amino acids. The CDR3 region has the DNA TGCGCCAGCAGCCAAGCCCCCTCCTCTCCGGGACAGCTTAATAATGAAAAACTGTTTTTT. It translates to CASSQAPSSPGQLNNEKLFF.

This clonotype has only a few counts. The chain employs TRBV28 and TRBJ1-4; D gene unclear. V was clipped by 6 bases and J by 8 bases, with 10 bases between them. The CDR3 runs to 12 residues. CDR1 MDHEN and CDR2 SYDVKM come from the germline V gene. CDR3 in DNA: TGTGCCAGCAGCGCAGTCGGCGAAAAACTGTTTTTT. This sequence encodes CASSAVGEKLFF.

The sample holds many counts of this clonotype. The rearrangement links TRBV12-3 or TRBV12-4 to TRBJ2-1; D call uncertain. This CDR3 has 15 amino acids. V was clipped by 1 base and J by 0 bases, with 7 bases between them. The CDR3 coding sequence is TGTGCCAGCAGTTTAGAGACGTACTCCTACAATGAGCAGTTCTTC. It specifies CASSLETYSYNEQFF.

This clonotype was found many times. The genes are TRBV6-1 and TRBJ2-7; possible D gene TRBD2, 6 bases. The CDR3 sequence is 17 residues long. The ends were cut back, 0 bases at V and 3 bases at J, with 18 bases in the middle. Germline CDR1 is MNHNS and CDR2 is SASEGT. The CDR3 nucleotides are TGTGCCAGCAGTGAAGCCCTCCCCGGAGGGCCTCACTACGAGCAGTACTTC. Its protein product is CASSEALPGGPHYEQYF.

This clonotype was picked up many times. This chain joins TRBV6-5 and TRBJ1-6; D possibly corresponds to TRBD1 (5 bases). Germline assignment: CDR1 MNHEY and CDR2 SVGAGI. This CDR3 contains 14 residues. The V end was cut by 4 bases, the J end by 6 bases, with 10 bases between. The CDR3: CASSSGTPNSPLHF. The DNA of the CDR3 is TGTGCCAGCAGTTCCGGGACGCCTAATTCACCCCTCCACTTT.

This clonotype was observed at least ten times. The chain joins TRBV5-6 to TRBJ2-3; 7 bases are shared with TRBD2. From germline, CDR1 is SGHDT and CDR2 YYEEEE. The CDR3 contains 15 residues. The trim removed 4 bases at V and 1 base at J, leaving 6 bases unmatched. The CDR3 spells CASSRRGDGTDTQYF. The CDR3 DNA reads TGTGCCAGCAGCCGACGGGGGGACGGCACAGATACGCAGTATTTT.

This clonotype occurred many times. The CDR3 region has the DNA TGTGCCAGCAGCCCAAGACTAGCGGGAGGGCCCAATGAGCAGTTCTTC. It encodes CASSPRLAGGPNEQFF. V is TRBV3-1 and J is TRBJ2-1, with 14 positions matching TRBD2. The V gene's germline CDR1 is LGHDT and CDR2 YNNKEL (reference sequence). The junction had 5 bases not matched to a gene; V was cut back by 4 bases and J by 6 bases. The CDR3 spans 16 residues.

This clonotype was detected only a few times. The chain is built from TRBV28 and TRBJ1-1; no clear D. Germline values: CDR1 MDHEN, CDR2 SYDVKM. Trimming removed 5 bases from V and 4 bases from J, with 11 bases in between. The CDR3 has 13 amino acids. The CDR3 protein is CASSPIESTEAFF. CDR3 bases: TGTGCCAGCAGTCCAATAGAAAGCACTGAAGCTTTCTTT.

This rearrangement joins TRBV20-1 to TRBJ1-1; maybe TRBD1 (5 bases). The germline gives CDR1 DFQATT, CDR2 SNEGSKA (reference sequence). V gave up 8 bases and J gave up 10 bases, with 23 bases separating them. The CDR3 spans 13 residues. For the CDR3, the DNA is TGCAGTCCTCAAGGACACTCTGCGCTGGGAGCTTTCTTT. Its protein is CSPQGHSALGAFF.

There are a few counts of this clonotype. V and J are TRBV12-3 or TRBV12-4 and TRBJ2-5; D call uncertain. V dropped 6 bases and J dropped 5 bases, with 13 bases sitting between them. The CDR3 runs 13 residues. The CDR3 is CASRDRSVETQYF. The CDR3 coding sequence is TGTGCCAGCAGAGACCGCAGCGTGGAGACCCAGTACTTC.

CDR3 DNA sequence: TGCAGCGTTGACACCGGGGACCGCCTTGCCTGGAGCTCCTACAATGAGCAGTTCTTC. Protein sequence: CSVDTGDRLAWSSYNEQFF. The rearrangement links TRBV29-1 to TRBJ2-1, with D perhaps being TRBD1 or TRBD2 (5 bases each). Germline V gene data show CDR1 as SQVTM and CDR2 as ANQGSEA. The CDR3 is 19 residues long. Trimming shortened V by 3 bases and J by 0 bases, and 24 bases separated the two germline ends.